These T cell receptor beta chains were read from a single sample in a study of PD-1 blockade in classical Hodgkin lymphoma. Using immunoSEQ multiplex PCR, the repertoire was profiled, and TCRdb retains in-frame clones only, with some absent. The profile covers around 13,000 clones, with around 84% appearing a single time and roughly 35% taken by the ten largest. This specimen was peripheral blood mononuclear cells (PBMCs), taken at baseline. The source is a human donor with classical Hodgkin lymphoma. Both conserved end residues are part of each CDR3. Fields, in order: V gene, D gene, clone size, J gene, CDR3 DNA, CDR3 protein. D genes are given only for firm matches. Size values are once, few and many counts, or a class for expanded clones, and some rows have none.

>TRBV5-1|TRBD1|.|TRBJ1-1
TGCGCCAGCAGCTCAACTATTACAGGGGACACTGAAGCTTTCTTT
CASSSTITGDTEAFF
>TRBV27|.|.|TRBJ1-2
TGTGCCAGCAGTTTAAAAAGGGAGGCAAACTATGGCTACACCTTC
CASSLKREANYGYTF
>TRBV11-3|.|.|TRBJ2-2
TGTGCCAGCAGCTTGAGGTTGCCCCCCGGGGAGCTGTTTTTT
CASSLRLPPGELFF
>TRBV7-8|.|once|TRBJ2-3
TGTGCCAGCAGCTTTAGCGGCTCAGATACGCAGTATTTT
CASSFSGSDTQYF
>TRBV27|.|.|TRBJ2-1
TGTGCCAGCAGTTTAGAGACAGCGAGCCCAATTTACAATGAGCAGTTCTTC
CASSLETASPIYNEQFF
>TRBV7-6|TRBD2|.|TRBJ2-5
TGTGCCAGCAGCACTACACCGGGGGGGCCAGGGTCGGCCCAGTACTTC
CASSTTPGGPGSAQYF
>TRBV18|.|.|TRBJ2-7
TGTGCCAGCTCACCCTTGCCCTCCGAGGACGAGCAGTACTTC
CASSPLPSEDEQYF
>TRBV5-1|TRBD2|.|TRBJ2-7
TGCGCCAGCAGCTTGGCTTTGGGAGGGCCTATCTACGAGCAGTACTTC
CASSLALGGPIYEQYF
>TRBV11-2|TRBD1|.|TRBJ2-5
TGTGCCAGCAGGCCACTACAGGGGAATCGGGTTACGCAAGAGACCCAGTACTTC
CASRPLQGNRVTQETQYF
>TRBV30|.|.|TRBJ1-1
TGTGCCTGGAGGGCAGGTGGCGGTCCCTCTGAAGCTTTCTTT
CAWRAGGGPSEAFF
>TRBV7-8|.|.|TRBJ1-2
TGTGCCAGCAGCTTAACCGATGACAATAGTCGCTACACCTTC
CASSLTDDNSRYTF
>TRBV5-1|TRBD1|.|TRBJ2-1
TGCGCCAGCAGACATCTGGGACAGGGGACGTCCCGCTCCTACAATGAGCAGTTCTTC
CASRHLGQGTSRSYNEQFF
>TRBV5-1|.|once|TRBJ1-2
TGCGCCAGCAGCTTGGTCAGCGCCAGCAGTCGGGGCTACACCTTC
CASSLVSASSRGYTF
>TRBV28|.|.|TRBJ2-3
TGTGCCAGCAGTTTCCCTAGATCAGATACGCAGTATTTT
CASSFPRSDTQYF
>TRBV18|TRBD1|.|TRBJ1-5
TGTGCCAGCTCACCGCCAGACAGGGGCAATCAGCCCCAGCATTTT
CASSPPDRGNQPQHF
>TRBV18|.|few|TRBJ2-2
TGTGCCAGCATGGGGATCGTGAACACCGGGGAGCTGTTTTTT
CASMGIVNTGELFF
>TRBV7-2|TRBD2|once|TRBJ2-7
TGTGCCAGCAGCTTACCTAGCGGGAGCTCCTACGAGCAGTACTTC
CASSLPSGSSYEQYF
>TRBV23-1|.|.|TRBJ1-3
TGCGCGAGGGGCCGGGGGTCCAACCGAAAGTCCTCTGGAAACACCATATATTTT
CARGRGSNRKSSGNTIYF
>TRBV6-1|.|.|TRBJ1-5
TGTGCCAGCAGTGAATACCGACAGACCAATCAGCCCCAGCATTTT
CASSEYRQTNQPQHF
>TRBV5-4|.|.|TRBJ1-1
TGTGCCAGCAGCCCGGGGAATTACAGACTGAACACTGAAGCTTTCTTT
CASSPGNYRLNTEAFF
>TRBV30|TRBD1|.|TRBJ1-5
TGTGCCTGGACGGGACAGGGAGTTGGTCAGCCCCAGCATTTT
CAWTGQGVGQPQHF
>TRBV6-5|TRBD1|.|TRBJ2-1
TGTGCCAGCAGTTACCGTCGGGACAGGGACCTCGGTCGGGCGTTCTTC
CASSYRRDRDLGRAFF
>TRBV27|.|.|TRBJ2-7
TGTGCCAGCAGTTTGAGTCCCCTCAAATTCTACGAGCAGTACTTC
CASSLSPLKFYEQYF
>TRBV10-3|TRBD1|.|TRBJ2-1
TGTGCCATCACCGCCGGGACAGGGGCCTACAATGAGCAGTTCTTC
CAITAGTGAYNEQFF
>TRBV18|.|.|TRBJ1-3
TGTGCCAGCTCAAAGGGACGGTCGGGGAACACCATATATTTT
CASSKGRSGNTIYF
>TRBV19|.|.|TRBJ1-3
TGTGCCAGTAGTATGCAGGGGAGAAACACCATATATTTT
CASSMQGRNTIYF
>TRBV7-8|.|.|TRBJ1-1
TGTGCCAGCACCCTTGACTCAAAGTTTACGGGAGTGGAAGCTTTCTTT
CASTLDSKFTGVEAFF
>TRBV4-1|TRBD2|.|TRBJ2-2
TGCGCCAGCAGCCCCCTCGGGGTAGCGGGAGGGCCGTGGGCCGGGGAGCTGTTTTTT
CASSPLGVAGGPWAGELFF
>TRBV28|TRBD1|.|TRBJ1-2
TGTGCCAGCAGTTTAGGGACAGGGTGGGGTGGCTACACCTTC
CASSLGTGWGGYTF
>TRBV7-2|.|.|TRBJ1-2
TGTGCCAGCAGCCTGGGGTCCAACACCTATGGCTACACCTTC
CASSLGSNTYGYTF
>TRBV7-8|TRBD1|.|TRBJ2-2
TGTGCCAGCAGCCCCGACAGGGGCCTTCGGAACACCGGGGAGCTGTTTTTT
CASSPDRGLRNTGELFF
>TRBV2|.|.|TRBJ1-2
TGTGCCAGCACTCCGGCCGGGTCCATAAACTATGGCTACACCTTC
CASTPAGSINYGYTF
>TRBV6-5|.|.|TRBJ1-1
TGTGCCAGCAGGAGGGGTGCGCTTAGCACTGAAGCTTTCTTT
CASRRGALSTEAFF
>TRBV6-5|.|.|TRBJ1-1
TGTGCCAGCAGGCACGGGGGGGGATTGAACACTGAAGCTTTCTTT
CASRHGGGLNTEAFF
>TRBV5-1|.|.|TRBJ2-1
TGCGCCAGCAGCCAACAGGGTTCGGATGAGCAGTTCTTC
CASSQQGSDEQFF
>TRBV7-3|.|.|TRBJ2-3
TGTGCCAGCAGCTTAACAGGGGGTTCGAGCACAGATACGCAGTATTTT
CASSLTGGSSTDTQYF
>TRBV2|.|.|TRBJ2-1
TGTGCCAGCAGTACAGTCTTGGAGTTCTTC
CASSTVLEFF
>TRBV9|TRBD2|.|TRBJ2-7
TGTGCCAGCAGCGGGACTAGCTCCGAGCAGTACTTC
CASSGTSSEQYF
>TRBV10-2|TRBD2|.|TRBJ2-1
TGCGCCAGCAAAGGGACTAGCGGGAGGGCCGATGAGCAGTTCTTC
CASKGTSGRADEQFF
>TRBV11-2|TRBD1|.|TRBJ1-3
TGTGCCAGCACCCCCGTACTGGGACAGGGGGATGGAAACACCATATATTTT
CASTPVLGQGDGNTIYF
>TRBV28|.|.|TRBJ1-6
TGTGCCAGCAGTGCGTTAGGTTCACCCCTCCACTTT
CASSALGSPLHF
>TRBV7-2|.|.|TRBJ2-7
TGTGCCAGCAGCGCCCCGTCGCTTTCTTGGGACGCTAACTACGAGCAGTACTTC
CASSAPSLSWDANYEQYF
>TRBV9|.|once|TRBJ1-1
TGTGCCAGCAGCCCGAGACAGAACACTGAAGCTTTCTTT
CASSPRQNTEAFF
>TRBV11-3|.|.|TRBJ2-1
TGTGCCAGCAGCTTGAGTGGCATCAACAATGAGCAGTTCTTC
CASSLSGINNEQFF
>TRBV14|.|.|TRBJ1-1
TGTGCCAGCAGCCAAGTCGGGGGGGAGAACACTGAAGCTTTCTTT
CASSQVGGENTEAFF
>TRBV6-5|.|.|TRBJ1-4
TGTGCCACCCGGCCGTGGGTGGATGAAAAACTGTTTTTT
CATRPWVDEKLFF
>TRBV28|TRBD2|.|TRBJ2-1
TGTGCCAGCAGTGCGACTAGCGGGGGTCACAATGAGCAGTTCTTC
CASSATSGGHNEQFF
>TRBV29-1|TRBD1|.|TRBJ1-1
TGCAGCGCCCACAGGGGCGGCACTGAAGCTTTCTTT
CSAHRGGTEAFF
>TRBV6-5|TRBD1|.|TRBJ1-5
TGTGCCAGCAGTTACGCCGGGACAGGGGACAATCAGCCCCAGCATTTT
CASSYAGTGDNQPQHF
>TRBV15|TRBD1|few|TRBJ1-2
TGTGCCACCACCAGGGGACAGGGTCGCTATGGCTACACCTTC
CATTRGQGRYGYTF
>TRBV7-8|TRBD2|.|TRBJ2-1
TGTGCCAGCAGCGCAAGACTAGCGGGAGCGCCACGGGGTGAGCAGTTCTTC
CASSARLAGAPRGEQFF
>TRBV27|.|.|TRBJ2-3
TGTGCCAGCAGACACGGGGATACGCAGTATTTT
CASRHGDTQYF
>TRBV2|.|.|TRBJ1-2
TGTGCCAGCGTTCTCGGGACGGTCTATGGCTACACCTTC
CASVLGTVYGYTF
>TRBV7-9|TRBD2|.|TRBJ2-7
TGTGCCAGCAGCGTGACTAGCTGTACTTACGAGCAGTACTTC
CASSVTSCTYEQYF
>TRBV6-5|.|few|TRBJ1-3
TGTGCCAGCAGTTACGCAGGGTTTGGGAACACCATATATTTT
CASSYAGFGNTIYF
>TRBV7-9|.|.|TRBJ1-1
TGTGCCAGCAGCTTAGTCGGGTATAACACTGAAGCTTTCTTT
CASSLVGYNTEAFF
>TRBV2|.|.|TRBJ2-5
TGTGCCAGCAGGCGGCAGACCCGATACCAAGAGACCCAGTACTTC
CASRRQTRYQETQYF